A single sample gave rise to the 26 T cell receptor beta chains below, sequenced in a study of radiotherapy plus CTLA-4 blockade in lung cancer. The assay was immunoSEQ multiplex PCR, and TCRdb's table has in-frame clones only and misses some. Among 90,000 to 150,000 clones, about 83% were seen once, and the ten largest hold around 4.8%. The material was peripheral blood, obtained from a patient treated with radiotherapy plus ipilimumab. Receptors were obtained from a human donor with non-small cell lung cancer who had a partial response to radiotherapy plus ipilimumab.

The chain joins TRBV5-1 to TRBJ2-5, with TRBD1 identical over 7 bases. This CDR3 has 14 amino acids. The V gene's germline CDR1 is SGHRS and CDR2 YFSETQ. J was trimmed by 5 bases and V by 4 bases; bases with no gene match: 8. The CDR3 DNA follows: TGCGCCAGCAGCAGACAGGGCCAAGGTGAGACCCAGTACTTC. It specifies CASSRQGQGETQYF.

The chain has TRBV7-2 and TRBJ2-2; 7 bases map to TRBD2. J gave up 5 bases and V 6 bases, and 15 bases lay outside the gene matches. The germline V gene has CDR1 SGHTA and CDR2 FQGNSA. The CDR3 is 17 residues long. The CDR3 loop is CASRGGLREGRTGELFF. In DNA, the CDR3 is TGTGCCAGCAGGGGTGGATTAAGGGAGGGCCGAACCGGGGAGCTGTTTTTT.

The chain has TRBV7-9 and TRBJ1-2; 12 bases align to TRBD1. Trimming cost V 5 bases and J 4 bases; bases outside gene matches: 8. The CDR3 covers 16 residues. Germline V gene lookup returns CDR1 SEHNR and CDR2 FQNEAQ (reference sequence). This CDR3 is CASSQQGQGAGYGYTF. DNA of the CDR3: TGTGCCAGCAGCCAACAGGGACAGGGGGCGGGCTATGGCTACACCTTC.

This clone occurred a few times. This chain connects TRBV5-1 to TRBJ1-4, with D unresolved. The CDR3 consists of 15 residues. Trimming removed 4 bases from V and 0 bases from J, with 10 bases in between. Germline V gene lookup returns CDR1 SGHRS and CDR2 YFSETQ. CDR3 region: CASSKGDSTNEKLFF. The CDR3, as DNA: TGCGCCAGCAGCAAGGGAGATTCAACTAATGAAAAACTGTTTTTT.

The chain links TRBV2 to TRBJ1-1; D is unclear. The length of the CDR3 is 14 residues. Trimming stripped 4 bases from V and 1 base from J, with 10 bases between. Per the germline V gene, CDR1 is SNHLY and CDR2 is FYNNEI. CDR3 region: CASSASLWNTEAFF. CDR3 in DNA: TGTGCCAGCAGTGCCTCACTCTGGAACACTGAAGCTTTCTTT.

In DNA form, the CDR3 reads TGTGCCAGCAGCGCCACAAATGAAAAACTGTTTTTT. Its protein product is CASSATNEKLFF. This chain joins TRBV7-2 and TRBJ1-4, with D uncertain. Germline V gene sequence: CDR1 SGHTA, CDR2 FQGNSA. The CDR3 is 12 amino acids. V lost 5 bases and J lost 5, with 6 bases in between.

This clone occurred once. The rearrangement joins TRBV30 to TRBJ1-1, with 8 bases aligning to TRBD1. Unmatched junction bases numbered 5, after V lost 7 bases and J lost 7 bases. CDR1 is GTSNPN and CDR2 is SVGIG in the germline V gene (reference sequence). The CDR3 loop spans 11 amino acids. CDR3 region: CAYRGASEAFF. For the CDR3, the DNA is TGTGCCTACAGGGGGGCTAGTGAAGCTTTCTTT.

This clone was counted a few times. V is TRBV6-6 and J is TRBJ2-7, with TRBD2 as a possible D gene (5 bases). The CDR3 consists of 12 residues. CDR1 and CDR2 (germline): MNHNY, SVGAGI (reference sequence). V was trimmed by 6 bases and J by 4 bases, leaving 10 bases between them. The DNA for the CDR3 is TGTGCCAGCAGGAACACTAGGTACGAGCAGTACGTC. Residues: CASRNTRYEQYV.

The chain carries TRBV5-1 and TRBJ2-7, with TRBD1 as a possible D gene (6 bases). CDR1 and CDR2 (germline): SGHRS, YFSETQ. The V end lost 6 bases, the J end lost 7 bases, and 26 bases lay between the germline ends. The CDR3 runs 16 residues. The CDR3 is CASTREGPGVSREQYF. In DNA form, the CDR3 reads TGCGCCAGCACCCGAGAGGGACCAGGGGTGTCTCGTGAGCAGTACTTC.

This clone was detected a few times. Other nucleotide sequences from this sample produce the same CDR3. The chain uses TRBV5-1 and TRBJ2-3; D not certain. CDR3 length: 14 residues. Germline V lookup: CDR1 SGHRS, CDR2 YFSETQ. V was shortened by 0 bases and J by 2 bases, with 7 bases between the two germline ends. The CDR3 sequence: CASSLDRSTDTQYF. CDR3 sequence (DNA): TGCGCCAGCAGCTTGGACAGATCCACAGATACGCAGTATTTT.

This rearrangement joins TRBV10-2 to TRBJ2-2; 7 bases are shared with TRBD2. With V trimmed by 2 bases and J by 5 bases, 5 bases remained unmatched. The CDR3 length is 15 residues. Germline V gene sequence: CDR1 WSHSY, CDR2 SAAADI. The CDR3 bases are TGCGCCAGCAGTGAGGGGGGAGGGCTTACCGGGGAGCTGTTTTTT. Translating gives CASSEGGGLTGELFF.

This chain uses TRBV4-1 with TRBJ2-7, with D tentatively TRBD2 (5 bases). There are 15 residues in the CDR3. V was shortened by 1 base and J by 2 bases, with 12 bases between the two germline ends. Germline CDR1 reads MGHRA; CDR2 reads YSYEKL. CDR3 sequence (DNA): TGCGCCAGCAGCCAAGTTGCCCAGCGGACCTACGAGCAGTACGTC. Its protein product is CASSQVAQRTYEQYV.

The chain links TRBV10-2 to TRBJ2-5, with D unresolved. Trimming left V 0 bases short and J 1 base short, with 21 bases between. Germline V gives CDR1 WSHSY, CDR2 SAAADI. The CDR3 length is 19 residues. The CDR3 DNA reads as TGCGCCAGCAGTGAGTCGCCAGGAACGAATGACCCCCTCCAAGAGACCCAGTACTTC. It translates to CASSESPGTNDPLQETQYF.

DNA of the CDR3: TGTGCCAGCAGTCCGGACAGACGAGTTTCCGAGTTCTTC. Its translation is CASSPDRRVSEFF. The chain carries TRBV27 and TRBJ2-1; possible D gene TRBD1, 6 bases. Germline lookup yields CDR1 MNHEY and CDR2 SMNVEV (reference sequence). This CDR3 contains 13 residues. The germline V and J ends were trimmed by 5 bases and 14 bases, with 19 bases remaining between them.

This clone has a handful of counts. The chain employs TRBV28 and TRBJ1-1; D unresolved. Trimming removed 7 bases from V and 4 bases from J, with 7 bases in between. The CDR3 has 11 amino acids. CDR1 MDHEN and CDR2 SYDVKM come from the germline V gene. The CDR3 nucleotides read TGTGCCAGCACGAGTAGCACTGAAGCTTTCTTT. This gives the protein CASTSSTEAFF.

The chain carries TRBV6-5 and TRBJ2-7; 8 nucleotides match TRBD1. Germline CDR1 MNHEY, CDR2 SVGAGI. The CDR3 extends over 14 amino acids. V dropped 5 bases and J dropped 6; count of bases not matched to a gene: 9. CDR3 loop: CASSNQGARGEQYF. CDR3 nucleotide sequence: TGTGCCAGCAGTAACCAGGGGGCGCGGGGCGAGCAGTACTTC.

This clone was seen a single time. This chain links TRBV7-9 with TRBJ2-5; 10 bases are a match to TRBD2. The V gene end was trimmed by 5 bases and the J gene end by 3 bases; junction bases not matched to a gene: 6. The CDR3 is 15 amino acids. Germline loops: CDR1 SEHNR, CDR2 FQNEAQ (reference sequence). The CDR3 loop reads CASSPRTSGEETQYF. CDR3 coding DNA: TGTGCCAGCAGCCCCCGGACTAGCGGAGAAGAGACCCAGTACTTC.

This clone was seen a single time. The chain uses TRBV18 and TRBJ2-3; D might be TRBD1 (6 bases). This CDR3 is 14 amino acids long. The germline V gene has CDR1 KGHSH and CDR2 LQKENI. The V end was cut by 3 bases, the J end by 2 bases, with 9 bases between. Written as DNA, the CDR3 is TGTGCCAGCTCACCCGGACAGACCACAGATACGCAGTATTTT. Its translation is CASSPGQTTDTQYF. Full variable domain (missing parts from reference TRBV18 and TRBJ2-3): NAGVMQNPRHLVRRRGQEARLRCSPMKGHSHVYWYRQLPEEGLKFMVYLQKENIIDESGMPKERFSAEFPKEGPSILRIQQVVRGDSAAYFCASSPGQTTDTQYFGPGTRLTVL.

The chain joins TRBV6-6 to TRBJ1-2; D possibly corresponds to TRBD1 (6 bases). Per the germline V gene, CDR1 is MNHNY and CDR2 is SVGAGI (reference sequence). Trimming cost V 4 bases and J 8 bases, with 11 bases left between them. The CDR3 contains 12 residues. In DNA, the CDR3 is TGTGCCAGCAGTTTCAGGGGAGAGGGCTACACCTTC. It specifies CASSFRGEGYTF.

The chain carries TRBV9 and TRBJ2-3, with 12 bases aligning to TRBD2. This CDR3 has 17 residues. Germline V CDR1 and CDR2: SGDLS, YYNGEE. J gave up 5 bases and V 4 bases, and 11 bases lay outside the gene matches. DNA of the CDR3: TGTGCCAGCAGCCAAGACCGACTAGCGGGAGTGAGAGATACGCAGTATTTT. Protein product: CASSQDRLAGVRDTQYF.

The chain is built from TRBV25-1 and TRBJ2-2, with D maybe TRBD2 (6 bases). V shed 0 bases and J shed 5 bases, with 16 bases lying between them. Per germline, CDR1 MGHDK and CDR2 SYGVNS. The CDR3 runs to 17 residues. CDR3 in amino acids: CASSEYDTEEGTGELFF. CDR3 sequence (DNA): TGTGCCAGCAGTGAATATGATACAGAGGAGGGTACCGGGGAGCTGTTTTTT.

The rearrangement joins TRBV6-1 to TRBJ2-2, with D uncertain. CDR3 length: 16 amino acids. Deletions cut 4 bases from V and 2 bases from J, with 14 bases between. Per the germline V gene, CDR1 is MNHNS and CDR2 is SASEGT. The CDR3 DNA reads as TGTGCCAGCAGTGCTTACCCTAACCTCAACACCGGGGAGCTGTTTTTT. It specifies CASSAYPNLNTGELFF.

The V and J genes are TRBV9 and TRBJ2-7; D unresolved. The V gene's germline CDR1 is SGDLS and CDR2 YYNGEE. The CDR3 extends over 14 amino acids. Deletions cut 0 bases from V and 2 bases from J, with 9 bases between. In nucleotides, the CDR3 is TGTGCCAGCAGCGTAGTTCGACAAACCTACGAGCAGTACGTC. Amino acids: CASSVVRQTYEQYV.

The genes are TRBV2 and TRBJ2-1, with TRBD2 matching 9 bases. The CDR3 length is 14 residues. Germline lookup yields CDR1 SNHLY and CDR2 FYNNEI. V was clipped by 8 bases and J by 4 bases; unmatched bases: 6. The CDR3 nucleotides are TGTGCCAGCGGGACAGCGGGAGGTTACAATGAGCAGTTCTTC. It codes for CASGTAGGYNEQFF.

This clone has only one observation. The V call is TRBV2, the J call TRBJ2-5, with TRBD2 matching over 9 bases. TRBJ2-7 explains the end of the DNA better; the J call may be wrong. Per germline, CDR1 SNHLY and CDR2 FYNNEI. The CDR3 extends over 15 amino acids. The CDR3 reads CASSEGGAGGVEQYF. In nucleotides, the CDR3 is TGTGCCAGCAGTGAAGGAGGGGCGGGAGGGGTCGAGCAGTACTTC.

As regards this clone: In the same sample, other DNA sequences code for this CDR3. The chain employs TRBV19 and TRBJ2-7; 9 bases are shared with TRBD1. This CDR3 contains 14 residues. Germline lookup yields CDR1 LNHDA and CDR2 SQIVND (reference sequence). V trimming: 3 bases; J trimming: 4 bases; junction bases outside the gene matches: 4. This CDR3 is CASSIGTGPYEQYF. The CDR3 DNA reads as TGTGCCAGTAGTATTGGGACAGGGCCTTACGAGCAGTACTTC. The complete variable domain, with remaining parts taken from reference TRBV19 and TRBJ2-7, reads DGGITQSPKYLFRKEGQNVTLSCEQNLNHDAMYWYRQDPGQGLRLIYYSQIVNDFQKGDIAEGYSVSREKKESFPLTVTSAQKNPTAFYLCASSIGTGPYEQYFGPGTRLTVT.